Below, 23 T cell receptor beta chains from the same sample are listed, as sequenced in a study of beta chain features in type 1 diabetes. Every bit of the isolated RNA underwent reverse transcription, so sequencing read expressed TCRB transcripts. The repertoire was sequenced with immunoSEQ multiplex PCR; TCRdb's copy has only in-frame clones and lacks some. The sample contains 200,000 to 300,000 clones, 25% to 30% of which appear only once. Sequenced material: central memory CD4+ T cells from blood. Every receptor here comes from a man aged 25 to 40 in good health.

This chain uses TRBV9 with TRBJ2-1, with TRBD1 identical over 8 bases. The J segment lost 6 bases and the V segment lost 1 base, leaving 12 bases of the junction unmatched. CDR3 length: 17 amino acids. Germline V lookup: CDR1 SGDLS, CDR2 YYNGEE. In DNA form, the CDR3 reads TGTGCCAGCAGCGTAAACCCCCCCGGGACAGGCGGCAATGAGCAGTTCTTC. It yields the protein CASSVNPPGTGGNEQFF.

The V gene is TRBV9, the J gene TRBJ1-2, with D possibly matching TRBD1 (5 bases). V lost 0 bases and J 3 bases, leaving 12 bases between the germline ends. CDR1 and CDR2 from the germline V gene are SGDLS and YYNGEE. The CDR3 runs to 15 residues. The CDR3 reads CASSVDGAVDYGYTF. CDR3 sequence (DNA): TGTGCCAGCAGCGTAGATGGGGCGGTCGACTATGGCTACACCTTC.

This chain links TRBV5-4 with TRBJ2-7; D is possibly TRBD1 (5 bases). The CDR3 sequence is 14 residues long. V lost 1 base, J lost 6 bases, and 14 bases lay in between. Germline loops: CDR1 SGHNT, CDR2 YYREEE (reference sequence). The CDR3 sequence: CASSLRSGISEQYF. The CDR3 DNA follows: TGTGCCAGCAGCTTGCGCTCAGGGATAAGCGAGCAGTACTTC.

This clone was counted between two and nine times. V and J are TRBV27 and TRBJ1-1; TRBD1 aligns across 7 bases. Germline CDR1 and CDR2: MNHEY and SMNVEV (reference sequence). The CDR3 is 13 residues long. V lost 5 bases and J lost 4; bases outside the gene matches: 4. The CDR3 DNA follows: TGTGCCAGCAGTCGACAGGGAGGCACTGAAGCTTTCTTT. Translating it yields CASSRQGGTEAFF.

This clone has only one observation. V is TRBV30 and J is TRBJ1-6; TRBD1 matches 7 bases. CDR3 length equals 14 residues. The ends lost 3 bases at V and 10 bases at J; junction bases unmatched: 9. Germline CDR1 GTSNPN, CDR2 SVGIG (reference sequence). DNA of the CDR3: TGTGCCTGGAGAACGACAGGGTATGGGTCACCCCTCCACTTT. Protein: CAWRTTGYGSPLHF. Based on the CDR3 plus reference TRBV30 and TRBJ1-6, the full variable domain is SQTIHQWPATLVQPVGSPLSLECTVEGTSNPNLYWYRQAAGRGLQLLFYSVGIGQISSEVPQNLSASRPQDRQFILSSKKLLLSDSGFYLCAWRTTGYGSPLHFGNGTRLTVT.

This chain joins TRBV11-3 and TRBJ2-2; D call uncertain. The CDR3 runs to 13 residues. Trimming cost V 1 base and J 4 bases, with 4 bases left between them. Germline lookup yields CDR1 SGHNT and CDR2 YENEEA. CDR3 sequence (DNA): TGTGCCAGCAGCTTAGTACGCACCGGGGAGCTGTTTTTT. Protein: CASSLVRTGELFF.

The chain has TRBV6-1 and TRBJ2-7; no clear D gene. This CDR3 region has 14 residues. Germline CDR1 reads MNHNS; CDR2 reads SASEGT. V dropped 1 base and J dropped 8 bases, with 15 bases sitting between them. The CDR3 DNA reads as TGTGCCAGCAGTGAAGTTTCCTACCCGACCCAGCAGTACTTC. This gives the protein CASSEVSYPTQQYF.

This clone was detected only a few times. The junction shows a germline mismatch at one end, possibly a read error. This chain links TRBV6-1 with TRBJ1-1; no clear D. Germline V gives CDR1 MNHNS, CDR2 SASEGT. This CDR3 contains 13 residues. The CDR3 DNA reads TGTGCCATCAGTGGAACGAGGGACACTGAAGCTTTCTTT. This translates into CAISGTRDTEAFF.

This clone turned up a few times. This clone may be a read error of a much larger clone one base away. This chain links TRBV28 with TRBJ2-7; D is uncertain. The V end was cut by 6 bases, the J end by 3 bases, with 6 bases between. CDR1 and CDR2 from the germline V gene are MDHEN and SYDVKM. The CDR3 consists of 11 residues. DNA of the CDR3: TGTGCCAGCAGCGCCGGCTACGAGCAGTACTTC. It is translated as CASSAGYEQYF.

In DNA form, the CDR3 reads TGTGCCAGCAGCTCCAGGGATATGAACACTGAAGCTTTCTTT. Its protein is CASSSRDMNTEAFF. The gene calls are TRBV7-8 and TRBJ1-1; perhaps TRBD1 as D (5 bases). There are 14 residues in the CDR3. In germline, CDR1 is SGHVS, CDR2 FQNEAQ. Trimming removed 4 bases at V and 0 bases at J, with 9 bases between. Complete variable domain (other parts from reference TRBV7-8 and TRBJ1-1): GAGVSQSPRYKVAKRGQDVALRCDPISGHVSLFWYQQALGQGPEFLTYFQNEAQLDKSGLPSDRFFAERPEGSVSTLKIQRTQQEDSAVYLCASSSRDMNTEAFFGQGTRLTVV.

This clone appeared a few times. The rearrangement links TRBV7-2 to TRBJ2-1; TRBD2 agrees at 7 bases. After removal of 5 bases from V and 4 bases from J, the junction contained 8 bases not matched to a gene. This CDR3 spans 15 amino acids. Germline loops: CDR1 SGHTA, CDR2 FQGNSA. CDR3 sequence: CASSQEAGRYNEQFF. The CDR3 DNA sequence: TGTGCCAGCAGCCAGGAAGCGGGACGGTACAATGAGCAGTTCTTC.

Notes on this clone: Other nucleotide sequences in the sample specify the same CDR3. The CDR3 DNA sequence: TGTGCCAGCAGTGAACGGGACATGAACACTGAAGCTTTCTTT. This gives the protein CASSERDMNTEAFF. The rearrangement uses TRBV2 and TRBJ1-1; TRBD1 is a possible D gene (6 bases). The V end lost 2 bases, the J end lost 0 bases, and 7 bases lay between the germline ends. In germline, CDR1 is SNHLY, CDR2 FYNNEI. CDR3 size: 14 residues.

In its sample, this clone was seen many times. Other DNA sequences from this sample encode an identical CDR3 as well. The chain employs TRBV15 and TRBJ2-1; D remains unclear. Germline V gene data show CDR1 as LNHNV and CDR2 as YYDKDF (reference sequence). This CDR3 is built from 16 residues. V was trimmed by 0 bases and J by 0 bases, leaving 9 bases between them. The CDR3: CATSRDRQSSYNEQFF. The CDR3 DNA reads TGTGCCACCAGCAGAGATAGGCAGTCCTCCTACAATGAGCAGTTCTTC. Drawing the rest from reference TRBV15 and TRBJ2-1, the complete variable domain is DAMVIQNPRYQVTQFGKPVTLSCSQTLNHNVMYWYQQKSSQAPKLLFHYYDKDFNNEADTPDNFQSRRPNTSFCFLDIRSPGLGDTAMYLCATSRDRQSSYNEQFFGPGTRLTVL.

V usage is TRBV15 and J usage is TRBJ2-6; a possible D gene is TRBD1 (6 bases). V dropped 1 base and J dropped 2 bases, with 9 bases sitting between them. CDR1 is LNHNV, CDR2 YYDKDF, per germline (reference sequence). CDR3 size: 16 residues. CDR3 DNA sequence: TGTGCCACCAGCAGAGTTCGACAGGCTGGGGCCAACGTCCTGACTTTC. Its protein product is CATSRVRQAGANVLTF.

The genes are TRBV30 and TRBJ1-2, with TRBD1 matching over 8 bases. V lost 2 bases and J lost 7; bases outside the gene matches: 6. The germline CDR1 and CDR2 sequences are GTSNPN and SVGIG (reference sequence). The CDR3 extends over 13 amino acids. The CDR3 protein is CAWSPLGTGGYTF. CDR3 sequence (DNA): TGTGCCTGGAGTCCCCTCGGGACAGGTGGCTACACCTTC.

V is TRBV4-1 and J is TRBJ2-7; D may be TRBD1 (6 bases). V lost 1 base and J 4 bases, leaving 8 bases between the germline ends. CDR1 and CDR2 (germline): MGHRA, YSYEKL. CDR3 length: 13 residues. CDR3 protein: CASSQAGQYEQYF. For the CDR3, the DNA is TGCGCCAGCAGCCAAGCCGGACAGTACGAGCAGTACTTC.

This clone was seen a few times. Other DNA sequences in the sample encode the same CDR3. V gene TRBV7-9 combines with J gene TRBJ1-5; D perhaps matches TRBD1 (6 bases). The V end was cut by 4 bases, the J end by 6 bases, with 10 bases between. CDR1 is SEHNR, CDR2 FQNEAQ, per germline (reference sequence). This CDR3 is 13 amino acids long. The CDR3 loop is CASSSTGSQPQHF. The CDR3 DNA is TGTGCCAGCAGCTCTACAGGGAGTCAGCCCCAGCATTTT.

This clone was picked up a small number of times. This chain uses TRBV7-2 with TRBJ1-2, with D unresolved. CDR1 is SGHTA, CDR2 FQGNSA, per germline. There are 11 residues in the CDR3. V lost 4 bases, J lost 10 bases, and 10 bases lay in between. The CDR3 reads CASSSLDDYTF. CDR3 DNA: TGTGCCAGCAGCTCCTTGGATGACTACACCTTC.

This clone was observed a handful of times. The chain joins TRBV5-4 to TRBJ2-2, with 8 nucleotides matching TRBD1. This CDR3 has 15 residues. CDR1 is SGHNT, CDR2 YYREEE, per germline (reference sequence). The V and J ends lost 3 bases and 7 bases, in that order; junction bases with no gene match: 8. As DNA, the CDR3 is TGTGCCAGCAGCTCTTATCAGGGGGCCGACGGGGAGCTGTTTTTT. This gives the protein CASSSYQGADGELFF.

This clone has more than one count but fewer than ten. The rearrangement uses TRBV7-2 and TRBJ2-6; no reliable D call. The V gene lost 0 bases and the J gene lost 0 bases, with 9 bases spanning the gap. In germline, CDR1 is SGHTA, CDR2 FQGNSA. This CDR3 comprises 17 residues. The DNA for the CDR3 is TGTGCCAGCAGCTTAGCACCGCGGAGCTCTGGGGCCAACGTCCTGACTTTC. Translated: CASSLAPRSSGANVLTF. Filled out from reference TRBV7-2 and TRBJ2-6, the complete variable domain reads GAGVSQSPSNKVTEKGKDVELRCDPISGHTALYWYRQSLGQGLEFLIYFQGNSAPDKSGLPSDRFSAERTGGSVSTLTIQRTQQEDSAVYLCASSLAPRSSGANVLTFGAGSRLTVL.

Notes on this clone: At the DNA level, this CDR3 is encoded by other sequences in the same sample as well. The chain is built from TRBV20-1 and TRBJ2-1, with 8 bases that match TRBD1. Germline V CDR1 and CDR2: DFQATT, SNEGSKA (reference sequence). Unmatched junction bases numbered 3, after V lost 6 bases and J lost 8 bases. The length of the CDR3 is 11 residues. The CDR3 loop is CSALQGDEQFF. CDR3 nucleotide sequence: TGCAGTGCGCTACAGGGGGATGAGCAGTTCTTC.

The chain uses TRBV7-9 and TRBJ2-1; tentative D call: TRBD1 (6 bases). The CDR3 length is 12 residues. CDR1 and CDR2 from the germline V gene are SEHNR and FQNEAQ (reference sequence). The germline V and J ends were trimmed by 4 bases and 7 bases, with 8 bases remaining between them. The CDR3 sequence is CASSYRENEQFF. CDR3 bases: TGTGCCAGCAGCTACAGGGAAAATGAGCAGTTCTTC.

This clone was picked up many times. This sample also contains other DNA sequences that code for the same CDR3. The genes are TRBV28 and TRBJ1-5; no definite D call. Germline V CDR1 and CDR2: MDHEN, SYDVKM. This CDR3 region has 13 residues. The V and J ends lost 6 bases and 5 bases respectively, with 11 bases between them. The CDR3 DNA sequence: TGTGCCAGCAGCCCCGGGCGCCATCAGCCCCAGCATTTT. Translation gives CASSPGRHQPQHF.